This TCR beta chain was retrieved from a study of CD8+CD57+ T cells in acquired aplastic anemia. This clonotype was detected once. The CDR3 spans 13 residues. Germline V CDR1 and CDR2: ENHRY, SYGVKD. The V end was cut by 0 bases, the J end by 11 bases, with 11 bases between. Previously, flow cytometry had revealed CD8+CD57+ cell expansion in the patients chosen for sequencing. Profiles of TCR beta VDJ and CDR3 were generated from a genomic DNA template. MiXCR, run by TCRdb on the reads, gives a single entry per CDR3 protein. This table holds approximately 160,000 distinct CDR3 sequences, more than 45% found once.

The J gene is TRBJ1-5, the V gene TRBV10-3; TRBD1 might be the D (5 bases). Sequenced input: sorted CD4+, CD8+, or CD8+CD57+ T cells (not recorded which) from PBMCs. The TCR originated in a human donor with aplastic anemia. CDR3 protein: CAISESGEETQHF. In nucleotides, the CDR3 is TGTGCCATCAGTGAGTCGGGGGAAGAGACCCAGCATTTT.